The source of this TCR beta chain is a study of blood T cell repertoires in COVID-19 (dated by TCRdb to between 2020 and 2021). Notes on the research overall: The collaborator samples originated in the United States, Italy and Spain and spanned the acute and convalescent phases of COVID-19. The prospective study material was composed of cDNA or gDNA derived from T cells, B-cell-depleted T cells, or PBMCs. Subjects who had been exposed to COVID-19, were actively infected with it, or had recovered from it provided the deeply sampled blood TCRbeta repertoires that made up the dataset. The repertoires were made available in a free public database intended to serve as a resource for research on the immune response to SARS-CoV-2. Samples came from the ongoing ImmuneRACE study (first 160 participants) plus 1,254 subjects from 6 global collaborators. The sample metadata nearly always contained a de-identified subject ID, COVID-19 status, age in years and sex. Where HLA class I and class II types were available, the types were taken from metadata supplied by the sample provider, not from assay-based typing.

TCRbeta CDR3 regions were amplified from genomic DNA using the immunoSEQ Assay, a bias-controlled multiplex PCR. As for how the authors treated the data: Nucleated cell counts per sample were estimated from amplification of reference gene primers within the assay. Sequence reads were collapsed and filtered to measure the absolute abundance of every unique TCRbeta CDR3 rearrangement. For each sample, productive Simpson clonality was calculated as the square root of Simpson's diversity index over productive rearrangements. The table comes from immuneACCESS by way of TCRdb, which keeps in-frame sequences with V and J called. Part of the clones is missing from these tables; in studies checked, under half for an unresolved V gene and the rest for unknown reasons. Clonal size and the V and J genes are those of that table, whereas D and trimming came from the DNA. In this sample the table shows about 270,000 clones, approximately 90% of which occur a single time. The ten largest account for approximately 2.7% of the sample.

With respect to this clone: Its antigen remains undetermined. Base qualities are not at hand, and no much larger clone is one base apart.

Participants in the prospective study were aged 18 to 89 years, lived in about two dozen United States geographic areas, and enrolled through a virtual design. Cohort assignment in the prospective study relied on participant-reported clinical history from a screening survey and a study questionnaire. Exposed participants had been in contact with someone with a PCR-confirmed or clinician-diagnosed COVID-19 case within 2 weeks of study entry. In the prospective study, whole blood, serum and a nasopharyngeal or oropharyngeal swab were collected from each participant by mobile phlebotomists. Additional blood draws and questionnaires over an approximately two-month period could optionally be provided by prospective study participants. Before DNA extraction, blood samples from the prospective study were shipped at room temperature or frozen. Overall study outcomes, separate from this receptor: The amount of clinical and demographic metadata varied by source and participant and was provided uncurated.

The TCR was taken from a man aged 35 to 55 who had been exposed to COVID-19. Sequencing was performed on PBMCs or T cells enriched from blood (not recorded which).

The sequenced DNA: TGTGCCAGCAGCGCCGCGACAGGGGCAATTAATGAAAAACTGTTTTTT. This gives the protein CASSAATGAINEKLFF. The V and J genes are TRBV3-1 (or the pseudogene TRBV3-2) and TRBJ1-4; TRBD1 matches 8 bases in the middle. Trimming takes 5 bases off V and 4 bases off J; junction bases not matched to a gene: 9. According to the germline V gene (reference sequence), CDR1 reads LGHDT and CDR2 reads YNNKEL. Its CDR3 holds 16 amino acids, cysteine through phenylalanine. Only CDR3 DNA remains: 48 bases, in frame from the first base.